The clone carrying this TCR beta chain was observed once. Its antigen is unidentified. These data come from a study of T-cell memory formation after mild COVID-19. Study in general: Largely donor-specific sequence clusters came from two donors.

The TCR alpha and TCR beta cDNA libraries, bearing sample barcodes and UMIs, were generated by 5'RACE using constant-segment primers. TCRdb re-derived calls from the 5' RACE reads in MiXCR, one entry per CDR3 protein. The sample shows 350,000 to 450,000 distinct CDR3 sequences, around 27% of them seen only once. Study-wide points: Clones contracting over day 15 to 85 were CD4/CD8 balanced, with later expanders leaning CD4+.

Sequencing was done on a sample of PBMCs or a T cell subset sorted from them (not recorded which). The TCR originated in an adult woman who had mild COVID-19 (a few samples of this study predate the infection). Cell type and time point are not known.

The CDR3 sequence is CASSQQAGLAGLGTKNIQYF. CDR3 nucleotide sequence: TGTGCCAGCAGCCAACAAGCGGGACTAGCGGGGCTTGGAACCAAAAACATTCAGTACTTC. This chain uses TRBV14 with TRBJ2-4, with TRBD2 identical over 13 bases. There are 20 residues in the CDR3. CDR1 SGHDN and CDR2 FVKESK come from the germline V gene. V dropped 2 bases and J dropped 2; count of bases not matched to a gene: 12. The entire variable domain, with the rest obtained from reference TRBV14 and TRBJ2-4, is as follows: EAGVTQFPSHSVIEKGQTVTLRCDPISGHDNLYWYRRVMGKEIKFLLHFVKESKQDESGMPNNRFLAERTGGTYSTLKVQPAELEDSGVYFCASSQQAGLAGLGTKNIQYFGAGTRLSVL.